The text below deals with one T cell receptor beta chain. From germline, CDR1 is LNHDA and CDR2 SQIVND (reference sequence). This CDR3 region has 14 residues. V dropped 3 bases and J dropped 3 bases, with 10 bases sitting between them. The data derive from a study of blood T cell repertoires in COVID-19. Participants came from roughly 25 US areas, aged roughly 18 to 100 years. Participants' reported clinical history set cohort assignment. This table comes from immunoSEQ multiplex PCR, and its TCRdb copy is limited to in-frame clones, with some not included. This repertoire shows some 320,000 clones, around 85% found once; its top ten account for 1.9%.

V gene TRBV19 combines with J gene TRBJ2-3; D possibly corresponds to TRBD2 (5 bases). This sequence originates from a woman in her twenties or thirties who had been exposed to COVID-19. Sequenced: PBMCs or T cells enriched from blood (not recorded which). In DNA, the CDR3 is TGTGCCAGTAGTATGCTAGCAGAGACAGATACGCAGTATTTT. Its protein product is CASSMLAETDTQYF.